The sequence of this T cell receptor (beta chain) was determined in a study of T cells and copy number aberrations in small-cell lung cancer. Broader study findings: Tumors showed lower T-cell density, richness and clonality than adjacent lung, though density did not differ significantly. All specimens were formalin-fixed paraffin-embedded tissue, which is known to introduce sequencing artifacts. Between 79.9-97.7% of clones were confined to one tumor region.

A note on this clone: Antigen: not known.

Germline CDR1 reads SGHNT; CDR2 reads YENEEA. Deletions cut 0 bases from V and 11 bases from J, with 16 bases between. CDR3 length: 14 amino acids. Libraries were prepared by immunoSEQ multiplex PCR; TCRdb keeps only in-frame clonotypes and omits some of them. The data hold several hundred clones, with 70% to 90% observed a single time. This chain links TRBV11-3 with TRBJ1-1, with D unresolved. The clonotype comes from a man between 35 and 55 years old with small cell lung cancer. Sequencing used tumor tissue. DNA for the CDR3: TGTGCCAGCAGCTTAGAGGAAAGGGAAGGGAGGGCTTTCTTT. Translation: CASSLEEREGRAFF.